This TCR beta chain was documented in a study of OX40 agonist ivuxolimab in advanced cancers. The method was immunoSEQ multiplex PCR; TCRdb's version includes in-frame clones alone and lacks a portion of them. This sample has 20,000 or so clones, with about nine tenths found just once. The CDR3 is 15 residues long. Trimming took 4 bases from V and 3 from J; bases not matched to a gene: 7. Germline V gene lookup returns CDR1 LNHDA and CDR2 SQIVND (reference sequence). The clonotype originates from an adult with an advanced solid tumor such as melanoma, head and neck, liver or kidney cancer. This specimen was CD4+ or CD8+ T cells sorted from blood, taken in a trial of the OX40 agonist ivuxolimab. The J gene is TRBJ2-3, the V gene TRBV19; 7 bases fit TRBD1. CDR3 nucleotides: TGTGCCAGTAGTACAACAGACAGGGAGACAGATACGCAGTATTTT. Translating it yields CASSTTDRETDTQYF.